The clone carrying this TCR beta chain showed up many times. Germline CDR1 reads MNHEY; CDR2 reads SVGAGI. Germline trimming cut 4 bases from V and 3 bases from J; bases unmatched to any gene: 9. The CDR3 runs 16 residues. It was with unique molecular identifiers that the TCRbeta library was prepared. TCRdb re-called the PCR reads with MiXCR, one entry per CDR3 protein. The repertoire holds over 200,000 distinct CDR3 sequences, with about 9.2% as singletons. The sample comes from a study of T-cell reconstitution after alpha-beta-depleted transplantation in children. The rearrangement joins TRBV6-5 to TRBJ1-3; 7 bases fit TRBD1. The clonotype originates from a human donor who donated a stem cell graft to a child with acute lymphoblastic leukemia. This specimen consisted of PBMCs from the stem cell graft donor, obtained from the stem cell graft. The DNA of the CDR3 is TGTGCCAGCAGTTCCAGGGACAGAGGCTATGGAAACACCATATATTTT. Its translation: CASSSRDRGYGNTIYF.